This entry describes one T cell receptor beta chain. Its antigen is not known. The CDR3 contains 14 residues. V trimming: 6 bases; J trimming: 2 bases; junction bases outside the gene matches: 4. Germline values: CDR1 MNHNY, CDR2 SVGAGI (reference sequence). These data belong to a study of T cells in Graves' hyperthyroidism and ophthalmopathy. TCR beta CDR3 regions were amplified from RNA. HTBI primers were used for first-round RT-PCR of the TCR CDR3. TCRdb itself ran the multiplex PCR reads through MiXCR, one entry per CDR3 protein. The sample records fewer than 650,000 distinct CDR3 sequences, about 45% being singletons. Findings and limits, study-wide: By a 13 V-J model, ophthalmopathy was set apart from stable hyperthyroidism. The model made its ophthalmopathy prediction, and onset followed a median approximately six months later.

The diagnostic basis comprised clinical symptoms, serum thyroxine and TRAb, thyroid ultrasound and orbital computed tomography. This clonotype originated in an adult woman with Graves' disease, either hyperthyroidism or ophthalmopathy (not recorded which). The sample was peripheral blood or thyroid tissue (not recorded which). This chain uses TRBV6-6 with TRBJ2-7; the match to TRBD1 covers 10 bases. In DNA form, the CDR3 reads TGTGCCAGCAGCGTGGGGACAGGGGCCTACGAGCAGTACTTC. This translates into CASSVGTGAYEQYF.